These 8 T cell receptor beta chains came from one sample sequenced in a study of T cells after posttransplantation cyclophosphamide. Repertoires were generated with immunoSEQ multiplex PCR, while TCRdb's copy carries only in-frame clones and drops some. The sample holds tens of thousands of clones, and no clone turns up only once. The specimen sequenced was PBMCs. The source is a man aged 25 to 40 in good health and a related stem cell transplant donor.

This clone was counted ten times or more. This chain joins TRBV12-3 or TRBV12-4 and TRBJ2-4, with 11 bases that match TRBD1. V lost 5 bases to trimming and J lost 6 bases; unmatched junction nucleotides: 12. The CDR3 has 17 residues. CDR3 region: CASSPDGMGQGGNIQYF. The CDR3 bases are TGTGCCAGCAGTCCCGACGGGATGGGACAGGGGGGAAACATTCAGTACTTC.

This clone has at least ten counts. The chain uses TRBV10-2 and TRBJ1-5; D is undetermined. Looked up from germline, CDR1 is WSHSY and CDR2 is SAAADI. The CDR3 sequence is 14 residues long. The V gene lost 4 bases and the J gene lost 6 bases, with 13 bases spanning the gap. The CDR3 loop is CASSGSQAGQPQHF. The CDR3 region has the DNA TGCGCCAGCAGTGGGTCCCAGGCTGGTCAGCCCCAGCATTTT.

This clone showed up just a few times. The CDR3 spells CASSLLTSTDTQYF. The CDR3 DNA reads TGTGCCAGCAGCTTACTCACTAGCACAGATACGCAGTATTTT. J is TRBJ2-3 and V is TRBV7-8; D ambiguous. The CDR3 sequence is 14 residues long. Trimming pared 2 bases from V and 0 bases from J, leaving 6 bases between. Germline V gives CDR1 SGHVS, CDR2 FQNEAQ.

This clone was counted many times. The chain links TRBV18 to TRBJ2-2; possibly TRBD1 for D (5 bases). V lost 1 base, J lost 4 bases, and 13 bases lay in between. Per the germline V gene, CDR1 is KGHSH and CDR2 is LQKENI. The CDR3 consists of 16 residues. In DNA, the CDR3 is TGTGCCAGCTCACCACGGATGGGGCAGGCCACCGGGGAGCTGTTTTTT. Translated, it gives CASSPRMGQATGELFF.

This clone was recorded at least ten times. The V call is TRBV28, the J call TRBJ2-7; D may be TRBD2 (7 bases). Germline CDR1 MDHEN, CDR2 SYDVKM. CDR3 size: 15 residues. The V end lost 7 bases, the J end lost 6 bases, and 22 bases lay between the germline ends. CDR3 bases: TGTGCCAGCACCCCCCACGGGGGGCGTATAGGCGAGCAGTACTTC. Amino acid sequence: CASTPHGGRIGEQYF. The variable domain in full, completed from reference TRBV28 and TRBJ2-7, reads DVKVTQSSRYLVKRTGEKVFLECVQDMDHENMFWYRQDPGLGLRLIYFSYDVKMKEKGDIPEGYSVSREKKERFSLILESASTNQTSMYLCASTPHGGRIGEQYFGPGTRLTVT.

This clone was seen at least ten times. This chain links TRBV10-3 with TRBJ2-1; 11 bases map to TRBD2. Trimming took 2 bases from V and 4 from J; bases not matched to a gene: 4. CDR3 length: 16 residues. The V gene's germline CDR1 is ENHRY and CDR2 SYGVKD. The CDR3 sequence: CAISEASGGLYNEQFF. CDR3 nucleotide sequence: TGTGCCATCAGTGAGGCTAGCGGGGGGCTATACAATGAGCAGTTCTTC.

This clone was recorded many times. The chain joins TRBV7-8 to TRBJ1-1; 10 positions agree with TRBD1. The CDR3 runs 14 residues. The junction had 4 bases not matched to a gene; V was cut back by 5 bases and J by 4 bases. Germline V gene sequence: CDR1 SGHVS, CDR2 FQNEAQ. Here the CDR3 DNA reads TGTGCCAGCAGCATCGGACAGGGGGGCACTGAAGCTTTCTTT. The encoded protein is CASSIGQGGTEAFF.

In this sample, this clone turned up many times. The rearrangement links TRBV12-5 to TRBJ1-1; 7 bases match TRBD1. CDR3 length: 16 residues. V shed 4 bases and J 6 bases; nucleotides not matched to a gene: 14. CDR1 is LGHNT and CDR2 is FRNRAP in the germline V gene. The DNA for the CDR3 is TGTGCTAGTGGTTGGACAGGTCACGAGCTAGGCGCTGAAGCTTTCTTT. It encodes CASGWTGHELGAEAFF.